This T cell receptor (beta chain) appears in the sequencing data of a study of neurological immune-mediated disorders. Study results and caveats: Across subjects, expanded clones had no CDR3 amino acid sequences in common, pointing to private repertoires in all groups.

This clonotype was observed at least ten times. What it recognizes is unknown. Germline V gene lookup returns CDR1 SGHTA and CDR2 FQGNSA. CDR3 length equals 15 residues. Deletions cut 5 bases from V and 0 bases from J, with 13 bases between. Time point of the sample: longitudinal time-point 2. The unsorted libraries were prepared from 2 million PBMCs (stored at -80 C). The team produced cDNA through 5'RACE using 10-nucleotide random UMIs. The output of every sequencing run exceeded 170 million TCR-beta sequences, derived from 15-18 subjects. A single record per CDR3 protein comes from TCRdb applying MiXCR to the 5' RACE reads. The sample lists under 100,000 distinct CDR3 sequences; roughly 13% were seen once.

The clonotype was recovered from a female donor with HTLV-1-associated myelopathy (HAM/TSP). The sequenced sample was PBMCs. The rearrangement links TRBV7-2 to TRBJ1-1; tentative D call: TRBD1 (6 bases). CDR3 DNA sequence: TGTGCCAGCAGCGATCAAGACAGGATGAACACTGAAGCTTTCTTT. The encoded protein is CASSDQDRMNTEAFF.